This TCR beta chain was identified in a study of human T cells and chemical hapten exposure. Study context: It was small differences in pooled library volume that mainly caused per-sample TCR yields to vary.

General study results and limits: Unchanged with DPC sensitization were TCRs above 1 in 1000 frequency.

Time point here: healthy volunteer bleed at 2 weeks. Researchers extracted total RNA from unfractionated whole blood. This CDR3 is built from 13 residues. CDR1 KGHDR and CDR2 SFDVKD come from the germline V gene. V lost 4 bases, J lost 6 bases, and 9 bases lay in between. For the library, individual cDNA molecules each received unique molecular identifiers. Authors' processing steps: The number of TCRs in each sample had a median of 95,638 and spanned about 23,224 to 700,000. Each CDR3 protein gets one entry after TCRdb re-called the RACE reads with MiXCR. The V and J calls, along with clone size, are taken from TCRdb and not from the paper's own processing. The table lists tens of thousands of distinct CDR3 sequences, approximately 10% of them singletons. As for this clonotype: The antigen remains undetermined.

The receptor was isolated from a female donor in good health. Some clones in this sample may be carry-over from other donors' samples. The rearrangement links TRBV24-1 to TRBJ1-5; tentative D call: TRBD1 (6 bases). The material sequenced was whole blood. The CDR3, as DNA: TGTGCCACCAGTGACGGGACACTTCAGCCCCAGCATTTT. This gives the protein CATSDGTLQPQHF.